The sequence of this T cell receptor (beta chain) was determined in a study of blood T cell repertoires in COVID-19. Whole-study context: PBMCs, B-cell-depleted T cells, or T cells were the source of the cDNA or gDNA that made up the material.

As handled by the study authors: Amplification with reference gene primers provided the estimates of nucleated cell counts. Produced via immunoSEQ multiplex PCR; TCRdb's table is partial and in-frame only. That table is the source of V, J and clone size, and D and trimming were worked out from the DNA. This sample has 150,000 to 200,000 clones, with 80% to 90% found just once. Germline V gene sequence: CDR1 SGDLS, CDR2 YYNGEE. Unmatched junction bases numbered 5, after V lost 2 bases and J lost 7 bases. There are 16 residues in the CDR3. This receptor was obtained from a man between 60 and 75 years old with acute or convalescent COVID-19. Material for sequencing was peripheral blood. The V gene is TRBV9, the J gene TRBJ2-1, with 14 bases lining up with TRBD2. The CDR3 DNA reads TGTGCCAGCAGCGTGGCGGGGACTAGCGGGGGTAATGAGCAGTTCTTC. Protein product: CASSVAGTSGGNEQFF. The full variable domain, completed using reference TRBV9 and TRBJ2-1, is DSGVTQTPKHLITATGQRVTLRCSPRSGDLSVYWYQQSLDQGLQFLIQYYNGEERAKGNILERFSAQQFPDLHSELNLSSLELGDSALYFCASSVAGTSGGNEQFFGPGTRLTVL.